The clone carrying this T cell receptor (beta chain) showed up just once. The antigen remains undetermined. Anyone with autoimmune disease history or systemic immunosuppression was excluded. This specimen comes from a study of OX40 agonist ivuxolimab in advanced cancers. General study results and limits: Dose levels from 0.1 to 3.0 mg/kg saw CD4+ and CD8+ blood T cells expand clonally by week 6.

Germline-derived CDR1 and CDR2 are MNHEY and SVGAGI. The V and J ends lost 4 bases and 5 bases respectively, with 14 bases between them. This CDR3 comprises 14 residues. The method was immunoSEQ multiplex PCR; TCRdb's version includes in-frame clones alone and lacks a portion of them. The profile shows some 45,000 clones, approximately 86% of them singletons. The receptor comes from an adult with an advanced solid tumor such as melanoma, head and neck, liver or kidney cancer. The specimen comprised CD4+ or CD8+ T cells sorted from blood, sampled in a trial of the OX40 agonist ivuxolimab. J is TRBJ1-1 and V is TRBV6-5; TRBD1 might be the D (6 bases). The CDR3 reads CASSSWGARTEAFF. The CDR3 coding sequence is TGTGCCAGCAGTTCTTGGGGGGCGCGTACTGAAGCTTTCTTT.